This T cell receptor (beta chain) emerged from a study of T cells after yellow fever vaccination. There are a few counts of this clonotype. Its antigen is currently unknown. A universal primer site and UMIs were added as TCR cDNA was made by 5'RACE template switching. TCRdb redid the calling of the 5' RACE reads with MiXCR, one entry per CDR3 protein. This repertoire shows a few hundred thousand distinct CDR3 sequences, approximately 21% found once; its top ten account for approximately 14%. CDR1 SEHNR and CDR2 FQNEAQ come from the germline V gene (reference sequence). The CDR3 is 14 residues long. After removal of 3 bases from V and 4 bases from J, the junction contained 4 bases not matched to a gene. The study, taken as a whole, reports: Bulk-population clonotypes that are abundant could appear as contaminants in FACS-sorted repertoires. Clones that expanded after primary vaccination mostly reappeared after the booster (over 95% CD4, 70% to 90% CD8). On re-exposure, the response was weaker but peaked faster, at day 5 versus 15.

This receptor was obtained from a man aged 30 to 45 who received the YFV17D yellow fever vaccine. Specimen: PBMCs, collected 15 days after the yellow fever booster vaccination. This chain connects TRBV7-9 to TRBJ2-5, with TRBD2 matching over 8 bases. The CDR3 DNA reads TGTGCCAGCAGCTTTGAACTAGCGGCAGAGACCCAGTACTTC. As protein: CASSFELAAETQYF.